This T cell receptor beta chain was recovered during a study of control samples from healthy donors and cancer patients. This clone appeared a few times. CDR3 length equals 15 residues. Per the germline V gene, CDR1 is KGHSH and CDR2 is LQKENI. V lost 3 bases, J lost 5 bases, and 2 bases stayed unmatched. Assay used: immunoSEQ multiplex PCR; TCRdb lists only in-frame clones, some missing. The data hold about 180,000 clones, with around 87% observed a single time. This chain uses TRBV18 with TRBJ2-1, with 12 bases fitting TRBD2. The source is a woman between 50 and 59 years old in good health. What was sequenced was blood. The CDR3 protein is CASSPGLAGNNEQFF. As DNA, the CDR3 is TGTGCCAGCTCACCGGGACTAGCGGGCAACAATGAGCAGTTCTTC.